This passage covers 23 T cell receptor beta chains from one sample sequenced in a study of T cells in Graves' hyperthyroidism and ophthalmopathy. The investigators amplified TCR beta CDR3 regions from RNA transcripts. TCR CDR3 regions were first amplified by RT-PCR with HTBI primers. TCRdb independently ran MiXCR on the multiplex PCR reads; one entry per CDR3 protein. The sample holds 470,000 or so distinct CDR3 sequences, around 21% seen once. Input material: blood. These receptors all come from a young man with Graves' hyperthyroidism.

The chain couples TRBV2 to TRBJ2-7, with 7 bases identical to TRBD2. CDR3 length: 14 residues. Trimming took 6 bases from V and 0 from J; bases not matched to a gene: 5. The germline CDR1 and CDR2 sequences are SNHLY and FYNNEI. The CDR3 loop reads CASRQRDYSYEQYF. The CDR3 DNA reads TGTGCCAGCAGACAGCGGGACTACTCCTACGAGCAGTACTTC.

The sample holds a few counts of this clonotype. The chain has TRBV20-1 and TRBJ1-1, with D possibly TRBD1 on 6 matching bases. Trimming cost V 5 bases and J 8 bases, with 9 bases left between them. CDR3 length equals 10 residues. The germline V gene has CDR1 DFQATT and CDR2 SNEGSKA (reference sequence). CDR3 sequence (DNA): TGCAGTGCTTCCACAGGGGAAGCTTTCTTT. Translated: CSASTGEAFF.

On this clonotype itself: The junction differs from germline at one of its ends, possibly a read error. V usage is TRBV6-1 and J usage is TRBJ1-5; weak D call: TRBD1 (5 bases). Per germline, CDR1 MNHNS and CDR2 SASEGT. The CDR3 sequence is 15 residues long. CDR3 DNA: TGTGCCAGCAGGGGACGGATTAATAGCAATCAGCCCCTGCATTTT. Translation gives CASRGRINSNQPLHF.

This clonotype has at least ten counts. The CDR3 protein is CASSADRSNTEAFF. The CDR3, as DNA: TGTGCCAGCAGTGCGGACAGATCGAACACTGAAGCTTTCTTT. The gene calls are TRBV2 and TRBJ1-1, with a tentative D call TRBD1 (6 bases). The CDR3 sequence is 14 residues long. The germline V gene encodes CDR1 SNHLY and CDR2 FYNNEI. V was trimmed by 4 bases and J by 1 base, leaving 10 bases between them.

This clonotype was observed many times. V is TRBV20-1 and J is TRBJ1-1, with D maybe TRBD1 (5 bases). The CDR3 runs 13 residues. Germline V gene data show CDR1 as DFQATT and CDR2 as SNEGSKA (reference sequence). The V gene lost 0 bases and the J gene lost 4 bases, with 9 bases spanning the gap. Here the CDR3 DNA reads TGCAGTGCTAGAGATCAGCAGGGCACTGAAGCTTTCTTT. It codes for CSARDQQGTEAFF.

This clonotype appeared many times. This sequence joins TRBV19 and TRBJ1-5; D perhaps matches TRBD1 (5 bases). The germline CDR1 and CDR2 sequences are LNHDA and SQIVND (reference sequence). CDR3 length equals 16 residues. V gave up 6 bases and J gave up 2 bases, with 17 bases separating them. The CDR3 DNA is TGTGCCAGTAGCCCCGAGCAGGGAAGGGGCAATCAGCCCCAGCATTTT. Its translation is CASSPEQGRGNQPQHF.

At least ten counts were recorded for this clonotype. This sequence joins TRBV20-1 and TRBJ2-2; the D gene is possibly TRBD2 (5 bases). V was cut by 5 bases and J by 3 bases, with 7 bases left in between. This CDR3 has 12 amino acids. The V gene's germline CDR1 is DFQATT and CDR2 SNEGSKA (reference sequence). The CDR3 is CSAQDYTGELFF. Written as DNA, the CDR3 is TGCAGTGCTCAGGACTACACCGGGGAGCTGTTTTTT.

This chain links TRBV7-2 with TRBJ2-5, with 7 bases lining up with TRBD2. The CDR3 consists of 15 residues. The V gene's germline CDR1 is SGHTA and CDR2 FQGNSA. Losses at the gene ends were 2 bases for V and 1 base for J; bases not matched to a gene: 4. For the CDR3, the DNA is TGTGCCAGCAGCTTACCCGGGACTATCCAAGAGACCCAGTACTTC. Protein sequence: CASSLPGTIQETQYF.

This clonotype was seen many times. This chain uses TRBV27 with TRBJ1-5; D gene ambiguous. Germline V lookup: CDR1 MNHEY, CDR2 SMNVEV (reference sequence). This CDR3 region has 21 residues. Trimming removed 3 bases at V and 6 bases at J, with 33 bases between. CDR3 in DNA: TGTGCCAGCAGTTTTTCTCCCCCAGGTCCCGCACACGGAGGTCTAGTTCAGCCCCAGCATTTT. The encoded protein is CASSFSPPGPAHGGLVQPQHF.

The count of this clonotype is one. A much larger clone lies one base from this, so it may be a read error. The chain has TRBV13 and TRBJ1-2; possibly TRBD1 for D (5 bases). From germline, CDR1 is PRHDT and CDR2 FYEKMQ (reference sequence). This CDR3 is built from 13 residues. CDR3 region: CACSLAREAGYTF. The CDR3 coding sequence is TGTGCCTGCAGCTTAGCCAGGGAGGCTGGCTACACCTTC.

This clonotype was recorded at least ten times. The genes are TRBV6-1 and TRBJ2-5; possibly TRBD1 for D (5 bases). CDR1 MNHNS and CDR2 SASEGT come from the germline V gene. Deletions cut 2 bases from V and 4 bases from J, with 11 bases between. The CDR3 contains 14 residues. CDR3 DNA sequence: TGTGCCAGCAGTGAACCTTCTAGGGGAGAGACCCAGTACTTC. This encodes CASSEPSRGETQYF.

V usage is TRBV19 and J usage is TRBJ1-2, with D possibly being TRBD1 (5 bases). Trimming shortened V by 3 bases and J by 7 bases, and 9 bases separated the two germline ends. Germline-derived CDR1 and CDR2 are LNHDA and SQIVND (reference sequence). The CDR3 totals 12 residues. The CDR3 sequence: CASSIGGFGYTF. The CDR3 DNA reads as TGTGCCAGTAGTATCGGGGGATTTGGCTACACCTTC.

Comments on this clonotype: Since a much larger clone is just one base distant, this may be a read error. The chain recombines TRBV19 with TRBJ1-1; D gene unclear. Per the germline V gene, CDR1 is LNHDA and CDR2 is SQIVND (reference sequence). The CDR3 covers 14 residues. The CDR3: CAGSIGGQNTEAFF. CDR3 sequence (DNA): TGTGCCGGTAGTATAGGAGGGCAGAACACTGAAGCTTTCTTT.

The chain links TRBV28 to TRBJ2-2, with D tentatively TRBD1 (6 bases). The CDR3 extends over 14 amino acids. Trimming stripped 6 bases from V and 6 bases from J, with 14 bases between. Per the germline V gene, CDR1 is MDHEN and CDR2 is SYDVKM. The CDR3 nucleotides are TGTGCCAGCAGCTCACAGGGTCCCTCCGGGGAGCTGTTTTTT. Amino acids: CASSSQGPSGELFF.

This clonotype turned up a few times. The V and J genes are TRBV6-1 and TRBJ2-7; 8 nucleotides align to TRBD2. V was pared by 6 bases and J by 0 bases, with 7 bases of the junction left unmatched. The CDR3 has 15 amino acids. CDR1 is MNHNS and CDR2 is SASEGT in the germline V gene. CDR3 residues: CASSPGGINSYEQYF. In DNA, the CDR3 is TGTGCCAGCAGCCCGGGAGGGATTAACTCCTACGAGCAGTACTTC.

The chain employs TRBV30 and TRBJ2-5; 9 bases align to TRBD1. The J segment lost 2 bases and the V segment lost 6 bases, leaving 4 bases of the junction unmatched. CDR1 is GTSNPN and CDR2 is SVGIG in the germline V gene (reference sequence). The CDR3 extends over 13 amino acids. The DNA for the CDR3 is TGTGCCTGTTCCGGGACAGGGCAAGAGACCCAGTACTTC. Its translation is CACSGTGQETQYF.

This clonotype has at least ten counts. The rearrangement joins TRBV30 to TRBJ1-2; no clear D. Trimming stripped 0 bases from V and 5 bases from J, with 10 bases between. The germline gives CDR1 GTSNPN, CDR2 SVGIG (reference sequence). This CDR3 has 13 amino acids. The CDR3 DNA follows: TGTGCCTGGAGTGTGCAGTATGAGTATGGCTACACCTTC. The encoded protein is CAWSVQYEYGYTF.

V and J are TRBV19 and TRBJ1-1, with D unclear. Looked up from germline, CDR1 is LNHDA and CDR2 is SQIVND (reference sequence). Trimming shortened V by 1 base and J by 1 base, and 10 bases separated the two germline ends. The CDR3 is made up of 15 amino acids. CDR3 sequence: CASSIGSGGNTEAFF. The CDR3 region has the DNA TGTGCCAGTAGTATAGGATCGGGAGGGAACACTGAAGCTTTCTTT.

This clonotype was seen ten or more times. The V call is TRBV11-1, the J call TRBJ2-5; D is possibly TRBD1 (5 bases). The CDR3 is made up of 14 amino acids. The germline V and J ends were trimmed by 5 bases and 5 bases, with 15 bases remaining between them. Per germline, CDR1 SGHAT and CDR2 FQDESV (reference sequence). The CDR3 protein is CASSQDTSWETQYF. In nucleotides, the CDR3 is TGTGCCAGCAGCCAGGACACCTCCTGGGAGACCCAGTACTTC.

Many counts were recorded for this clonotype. In DNA, the CDR3 is TGTGCCAGTAGTATCCAGAATCTAGCGGGGGATGCCTTGAACACTGAAGCTTTCTTT. Translated: CASSIQNLAGDALNTEAFF. V usage is TRBV19 and J usage is TRBJ1-1, with a weak D call TRBD1 (5 bases). Trimming stripped 3 bases from V and 0 bases from J, with 23 bases between. The CDR3 spans 19 residues. Looked up from germline, CDR1 is LNHDA and CDR2 is SQIVND (reference sequence).

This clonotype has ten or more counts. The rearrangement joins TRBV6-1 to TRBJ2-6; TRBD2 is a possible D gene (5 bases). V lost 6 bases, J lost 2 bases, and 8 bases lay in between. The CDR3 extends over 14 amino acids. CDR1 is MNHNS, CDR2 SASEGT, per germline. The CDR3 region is CASRDGTGANVLTF. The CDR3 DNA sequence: TGTGCCAGCAGGGACGGGACTGGGGCCAACGTCCTGACTTTC.

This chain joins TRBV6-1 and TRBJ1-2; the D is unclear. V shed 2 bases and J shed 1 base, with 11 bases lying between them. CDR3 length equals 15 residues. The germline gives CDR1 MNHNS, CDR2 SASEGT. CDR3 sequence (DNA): TGTGCCAGCAGTGAATTGGTCGGGGTTAACTATGGCTACACCTTC. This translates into CASSELVGVNYGYTF.

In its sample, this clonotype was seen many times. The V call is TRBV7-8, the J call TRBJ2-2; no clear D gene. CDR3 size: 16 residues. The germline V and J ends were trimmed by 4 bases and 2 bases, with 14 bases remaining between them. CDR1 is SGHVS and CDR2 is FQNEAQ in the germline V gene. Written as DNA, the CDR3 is TGTGCCAGCAGCTCCCAACGCAGATTCAACACCGGGGAGCTGTTTTTT. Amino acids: CASSSQRRFNTGELFF.